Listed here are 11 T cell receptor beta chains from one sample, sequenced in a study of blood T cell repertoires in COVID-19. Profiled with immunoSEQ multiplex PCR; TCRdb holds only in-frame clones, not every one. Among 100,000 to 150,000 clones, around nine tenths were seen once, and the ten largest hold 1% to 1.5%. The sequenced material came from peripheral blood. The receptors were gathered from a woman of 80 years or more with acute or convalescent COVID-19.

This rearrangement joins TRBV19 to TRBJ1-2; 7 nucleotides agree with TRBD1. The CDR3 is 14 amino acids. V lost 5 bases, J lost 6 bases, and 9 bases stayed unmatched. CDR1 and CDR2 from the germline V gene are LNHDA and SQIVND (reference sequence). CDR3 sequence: CASSPGQRRDGYTF. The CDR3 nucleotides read TGTGCCAGTAGTCCGGGACAGAGACGCGATGGCTACACCTTC.

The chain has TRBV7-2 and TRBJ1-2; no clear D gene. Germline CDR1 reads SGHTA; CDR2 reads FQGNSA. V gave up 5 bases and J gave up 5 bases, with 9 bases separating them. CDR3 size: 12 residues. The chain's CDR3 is CASSPPPYGYTF. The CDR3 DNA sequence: TGTGCCAGCAGCCCCCCCCCTTATGGCTACACCTTC.

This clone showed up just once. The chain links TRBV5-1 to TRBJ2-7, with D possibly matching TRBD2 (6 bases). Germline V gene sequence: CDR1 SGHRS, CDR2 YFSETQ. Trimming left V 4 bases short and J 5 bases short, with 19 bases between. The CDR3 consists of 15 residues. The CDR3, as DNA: TGCGCCAGCAGCCCAAGTGGGGGGTTTTATGACGAGCAGTACTTC. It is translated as CASSPSGGFYDEQYF.

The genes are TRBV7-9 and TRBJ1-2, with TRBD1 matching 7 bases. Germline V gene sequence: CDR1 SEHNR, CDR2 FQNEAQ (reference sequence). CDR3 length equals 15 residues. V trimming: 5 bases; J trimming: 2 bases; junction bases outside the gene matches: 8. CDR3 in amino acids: CASSHRTGENYGYTF. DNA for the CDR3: TGTGCCAGCAGCCACCGGACAGGCGAAAACTATGGCTACACCTTC. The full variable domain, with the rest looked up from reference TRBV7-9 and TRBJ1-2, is DTGVSQNPRHKITKRGQNVTFRCDPISEHNRLYWYRQTLGQGPEFLTYFQNEAQLEKSRLLSDRFSAERPKGSFSTLEIQRTEQGDSAMYLCASSHRTGENYGYTFGSGTRLTVV.

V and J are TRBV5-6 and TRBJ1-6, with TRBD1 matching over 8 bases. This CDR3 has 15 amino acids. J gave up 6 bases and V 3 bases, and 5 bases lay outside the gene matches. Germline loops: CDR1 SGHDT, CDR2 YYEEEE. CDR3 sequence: CASSYGQGGNSPLHF. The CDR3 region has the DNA TGTGCCAGCAGCTACGGACAGGGCGGTAATTCACCCCTCCACTTT.

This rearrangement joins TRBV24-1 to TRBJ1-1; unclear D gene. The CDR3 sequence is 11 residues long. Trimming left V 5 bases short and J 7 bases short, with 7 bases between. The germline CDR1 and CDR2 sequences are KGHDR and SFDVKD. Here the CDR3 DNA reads TGTGCCACCAGTGTGGTGAGTGAAGCTTTCTTT. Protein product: CATSVVSEAFF.

Written as DNA, the CDR3 is TGTGCCAGCAGACTCGGCAGCGTGGGGCCCCAGCATTTT. Translating gives CASRLGSVGPQHF. The genes are TRBV6-5 and TRBJ1-5; D is unclear. CDR3 length: 13 residues. Germline-derived CDR1 and CDR2 are MNHEY and SVGAGI. Trimming stripped 6 bases from V and 9 bases from J, with 15 bases between.

CDR3 sequence: CASSEAGGNYGYTF. The CDR3 DNA sequence: TGTGCCAGCAGTGAAGCCGGCGGTAACTATGGCTACACCTTC. The V call is TRBV2, the J call TRBJ1-2, with no clear D. The CDR3 length is 14 residues. Trimming cost V 0 bases and J 1 base, with 6 bases left between them. The germline V gene encodes CDR1 SNHLY and CDR2 FYNNEI.

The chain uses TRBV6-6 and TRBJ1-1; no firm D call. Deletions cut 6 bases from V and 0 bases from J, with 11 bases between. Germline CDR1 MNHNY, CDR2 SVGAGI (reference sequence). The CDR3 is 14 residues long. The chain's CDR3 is CASRIEDMNTEAFF. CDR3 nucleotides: TGTGCCAGCAGGATAGAAGACATGAACACTGAAGCTTTCTTT.

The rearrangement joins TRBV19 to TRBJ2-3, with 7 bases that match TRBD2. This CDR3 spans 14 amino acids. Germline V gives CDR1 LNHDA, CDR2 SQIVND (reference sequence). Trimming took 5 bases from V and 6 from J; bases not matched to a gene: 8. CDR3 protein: CASSPRVAGDTQYF. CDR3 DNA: TGTGCCAGTAGTCCCCGAGTAGCGGGTGATACGCAGTATTTT. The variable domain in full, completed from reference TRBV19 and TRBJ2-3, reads DGGITQSPKYLFRKEGQNVTLSCEQNLNHDAMYWYRQDPGQGLRLIYYSQIVNDFQKGDIAEGYSVSREKKESFPLTVTSAQKNPTAFYLCASSPRVAGDTQYFGPGTRLTVL.

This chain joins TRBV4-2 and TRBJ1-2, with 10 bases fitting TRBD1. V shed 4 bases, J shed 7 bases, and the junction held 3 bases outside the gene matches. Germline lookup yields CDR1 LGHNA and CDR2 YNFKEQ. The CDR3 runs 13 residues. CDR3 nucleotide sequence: TGTGCCAGCAGCCTCCGGGACAGGGGTGGCTACACCTTC. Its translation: CASSLRDRGGYTF.